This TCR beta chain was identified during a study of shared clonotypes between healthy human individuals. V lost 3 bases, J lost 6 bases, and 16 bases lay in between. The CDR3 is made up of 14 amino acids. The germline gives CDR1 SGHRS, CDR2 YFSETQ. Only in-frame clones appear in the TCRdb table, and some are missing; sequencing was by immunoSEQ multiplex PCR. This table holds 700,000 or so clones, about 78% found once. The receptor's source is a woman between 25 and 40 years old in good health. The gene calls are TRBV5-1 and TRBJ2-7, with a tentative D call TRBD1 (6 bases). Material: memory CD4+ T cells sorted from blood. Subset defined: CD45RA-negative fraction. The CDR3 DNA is TGCGCCAGCAGCTCCGGGACACAAATTGCCGAGCAGTACTTC. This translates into CASSSGTQIAEQYF.